These T cell receptor beta chains were read from a single sample in a study of blood T cells in healthy people across ages. TCRdb processed the 5' RACE reads anew with MiXCR; each CDR3 protein has one entry. The sample consists of 780,000 or so distinct CDR3 sequences, roughly 53% of them appearing once. Material for sequencing was blood. The receptors stem from a man aged 80 or over in good health. Each CDR3 is given with its conserved first and last residue.

>TRBJ2-2|14|TRBV29-1
CSLRESGGTGELFF
>TRBJ2-3|19|TRBV2
CASRDGTQGWLDITDTQYF
>TRBJ1-1|14|TRBV20-1
CSARDRRANTEAFF
>TRBJ2-1|14|TRBV12-5
CASGPGQGTNEQFF
>TRBJ2-5|17|TRBV15
CATSRDDGGEGEETQYF
>TRBJ2-2|15|TRBV19
CASTLAGEFVGELFF
>TRBJ1-4|13|TRBV4-1
CASSRERNEKLFF
>TRBJ2-7|15|TRBV10-3
CAISERTGTGYEQYF
>TRBJ1-1|12|TRBV12-3/TRBV12-4
CASTFMNTEAFF
>TRBJ1-2|16|TRBV12-5
CASGLVGSGQNYGYTF
>TRBJ2-1|17|TRBV7-2
CASSSRLAAGGPGEQFF
>TRBJ2-7|14|TRBV7-2
CASSTPGRSYEQYF
>.|17|TRBV28
CASSPVAGAVTNYEQYF
>.|16|TRBV20-1
CSAGDNGVSGYYEQYF
>TRBJ2-1|14|TRBV28
CASTRLGISGEQFF
>TRBJ2-2|16|TRBV20-1
CSARDWSGPNTGELFF
>TRBJ2-7|13|TRBV18
CASSETDLYEQYF
>TRBJ2-2|16|TRBV5-1
CASSLDWGERTGELFF
>TRBJ2-4|15|TRBV2
CASSPDATIKNIQYF
>.|14|TRBV28
CASTDSRRSYEQYF
>TRBJ1-2|15|TRBV10-3
CAISEPAGGIYGYTF
>TRBJ2-5|16|TRBV20-1
CSARDPRTGAWETQYF
>TRBJ2-5|17|TRBV10-3
CAISESPLVRGGETQYF
>TRBJ2-3|14|TRBV5-6
CASGLAEGRGYAYF
>TRBJ2-4|15|TRBV5-1
CASSLDWIAKNIQYF
>TRBJ1-2|14|TRBV5-6
CASSAGQGRGGYTF
>TRBJ2-5|13|TRBV28
CASTHQGASEQYF
>TRBJ2-3|16|TRBV9
CASSAIPGLLTGTQYF
>TRBJ2-3|11|TRBV20-1
CSAPIGDTQYF
>.|15|TRBV5-1
CASSLGRGTHNEQFF
>TRBJ1-2|19|TRBV7-8
CASSAHIPGTGGSLLGYTF
>TRBJ1-1|14|TRBV5-6
CASSSTGARTEAFF
>TRBJ1-2|14|TRBV6-6
CASHKGQGVYGYTF
>.|15|TRBV6-2/TRBV6-3
CASSWVTTRSYEQYF
>TRBJ2-5|16|TRBV18
CASSPNFREGQETQYF
>TRBJ2-4|14|TRBV6-1
CASTPWTDLNIQYF
>TRBJ2-3|13|TRBV7-8
CASSDPGLRYAYF
>TRBJ2-7|14|TRBV21-1
CASTHPPDSYEQYF
>TRBJ2-7|12|TRBV2
CASGRISYEQYF
>TRBJ2-7|13|TRBV29-1
CSVEGSGRDEQYF
>TRBJ2-7|13|TRBV18
CASSPDWTYEQYF
>TRBJ2-7|13|TRBV16
CASSQYRAFEQYF
>TRBJ2-1|15|TRBV7-2
CASSLLADPYNEQFF
>TRBJ2-2|15|TRBV5-1
CASSLKEGLTGELFF
>TRBJ2-1|14|TRBV7-2
CASSLGAGPGEQFF
>.|13|TRBV29-1
CSVEGDREETQFF
>TRBJ2-3|14|TRBV5-1
CASSSDGRGRYAYF
>TRBJ2-1|15|TRBV7-8
CASSHERVRLDEQFF
>.|11|TRBV25-1
CATIRVGEQYF
>TRBJ1-1|14|TRBV12-3/TRBV12-4
CATLRTGGDTEAFF
>TRBJ1-5|15|TRBV4-1
CASSQTGGVGQPQHF
>TRBJ1-1|12|TRBV20-1
CSASGRNTEAFF
>TRBJ2-1|13|TRBV20-1
CSAGDAAYNEQFF
>TRBJ2-5|12|TRBV27
CASRNYEETQYF
>TRBJ1-1|16|TRBV6-2/TRBV6-3
CASSEEGQGASTEAFF
>TRBJ2-2|17|TRBV5-1
CASSLIVGHPNTGELFF
>TRBJ1-4|15|TRBV9
CASSVGQGVDEKLFF
>TRBJ2-3|14|TRBV24-1
CATSATGGTDTQYF
>TRBJ1-1|15|TRBV6-1
CASKYYGERNTEAFF
>TRBJ2-7|14|TRBV20-1
CSASSPRGSYEQYF